This record covers a single TCR beta chain. The entry originates in a study of blood T cell repertoires in COVID-19. The wider study: There were acute and convalescent COVID-19 samples, and they came from the United States, Italy and Spain.

CDR1 is SGHRS and CDR2 is YFSETQ in the germline V gene. V was cut by 0 bases and J by 2 bases, with 9 bases left in between. The CDR3 consists of 14 residues. Authors' processing steps: Cell counts per sample came from amplifying reference gene primers. Some clones are missing from TCRdb's copy, which holds only in-frame ones; the method was immunoSEQ multiplex PCR. V and J calls and clone size come straight from that table; D and trimming were deduced from the DNA. Seen here are about 140,000 clones, less than 85% observed once, and the top ten hold roughly 10%. The chain has TRBV5-1 and TRBJ2-7, with a weak D call TRBD1 (6 bases). The specimen was peripheral blood. The sequence was collected from a woman of 80 years or more in a cohort sampled during active or convalescent COVID-19. CDR3 coding DNA: TGCGCCAGCAGCTTGGTGGCAGGGGCCTACGAGCAGTACTTC. Residues: CASSLVAGAYEQYF.